The entry below describes one T cell receptor (beta chain). Its antigen is not known. The data derive from a study of CD8 T cells in Susac syndrome. The V gene's germline CDR1 is SNHLY and CDR2 FYNNEI. Trimming shortened V by 9 bases and J by 9 bases, and 27 bases separated the two germline ends. The CDR3 runs 16 residues. Study conclusions and caveats: In Susac syndrome, the CD4+ T cell repertoires did not show clonal expansion.

CD8+ and CD4+ blood T cells underwent TCR beta sequencing. RNA, at about 0.45 to 1 ug, was reverse transcribed with random hexamers. Using its own MiXCR run on the immunoSEQ multiplex PCR reads, TCRdb lists one record per CDR3 protein. The sample lists around 170,000 distinct CDR3 sequences, more than 90% occurring once. The clonotype originates from a human donor with Susac syndrome. The V gene is TRBV2, the J gene TRBJ2-1, with TRBD2 as a possible D gene (6 bases). Sequences were obtained from CD4+ T cells from PBMCs. DNA for the CDR3: TGTGCCAGGGATCTCGGGTGGAGGGACGGTGGCAGTGAGCAGTTCTTC. Translation gives CARDLGWRDGGSEQFF.